This T cell receptor (beta chain) appears in the sequencing data of a study of blood T cell repertoires in COVID-19. Study-level information: Acute-phase and convalescent COVID-19 samples originated in the United States, Italy and Spain.

Sequencing used immunoSEQ multiplex PCR; TCRdb keeps in-frame clones, though not all of them. Here the sample spans around 220,000 clones, around 90% being singletons. V was trimmed by 6 bases and J by 2 bases, leaving 20 bases between them. CDR1 is MGHRA and CDR2 is YSYEKL in the germline V gene. The CDR3 runs to 16 residues. Source material: PBMCs or T cells enriched from blood (not recorded which). The receptor was derived from a woman between 18 and 29 years old who had recovered from COVID-19. The gene calls are TRBV4-1 and TRBJ2-7; D might be TRBD1 (5 bases). CDR3 region: CASRLTSFETAYEQYF. Here the CDR3 DNA reads TGCGCCAGCAGACTCACCAGTTTCGAGACAGCCTACGAGCAGTACTTC.